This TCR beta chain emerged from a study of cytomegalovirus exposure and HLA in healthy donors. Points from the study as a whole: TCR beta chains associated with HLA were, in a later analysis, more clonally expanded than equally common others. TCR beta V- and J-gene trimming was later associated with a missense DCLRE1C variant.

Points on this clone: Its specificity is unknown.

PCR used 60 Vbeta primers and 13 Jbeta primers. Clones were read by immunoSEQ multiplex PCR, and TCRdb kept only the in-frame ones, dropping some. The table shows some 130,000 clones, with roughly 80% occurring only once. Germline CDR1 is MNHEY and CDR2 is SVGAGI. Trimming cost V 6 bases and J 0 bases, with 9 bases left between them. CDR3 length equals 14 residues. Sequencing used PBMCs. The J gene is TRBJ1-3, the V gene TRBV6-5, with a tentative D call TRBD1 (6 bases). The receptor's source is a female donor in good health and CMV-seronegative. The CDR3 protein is CASRQGVSGNTIYF. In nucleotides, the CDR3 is TGTGCCAGCAGACAGGGAGTCTCTGGAAACACCATATATTTT.